This entry features one T cell receptor beta chain sequence. Its cognate antigen is unknown. A far larger clone differs by one base, so this is likely a read error. The sample belongs to a study of regulatory T cells in long-lasting Graves disease. Study-level results: A greater number of public clonotypes (under 3,000) was shared by persistent patients than by new patients (roughly 930). Those with persistent Graves' had less TCR diversity than newly diagnosed patients.

To make TCR beta libraries, researchers used iRepertoire HTBI primers and Arm-PCR of CDR3 regions. Authors' processing steps: Segment identification across samples yielded 60 to 80 TRBV and approximately 15 TRBJ segments. MiXCR was run by TCRdb on the multiplex PCR reads, yielding one entry per CDR3 protein. These V and J calls are TCRdb output, not the study's own analysis. The sample has fewer than 350,000 distinct CDR3 sequences, roughly 18% seen once. Time point of the sample: newly diagnosed GD, antithyroid drugs for less than 3 months. The authors made the TCR library using RNA they extracted from PBMCs. The patients were enrolled through endocrinology in Xi'an, China. The germline V gene encodes CDR1 MGHRA and CDR2 YSYEKL. V lost 2 bases and J 10 bases, leaving 15 bases between the germline ends. This CDR3 contains 14 residues.

The sequenced sample was peripheral blood mononuclear cells (PBMCs), obtained at new diagnosis, from a patient treated with antithyroid drugs. This rearrangement joins TRBV4-1 to TRBJ2-1; D possibly corresponds to TRBD1 (6 bases). The source of this sequence is a female donor with Graves disease. CDR3 DNA: TGCGCCAGCAGCCAATGGGACAACTCCTACGAGCAGTTCTTC. Translating it yields CASSQWDNSYEQFF.